What follows are 5 T cell receptor beta chains derived from one specimen sequenced in a study of patients and donors after allogeneic stem cell transplantation. One entry per CDR3 protein results from TCRdb running MiXCR on the RT-PCR reads. The sample holds about 410,000 distinct CDR3 sequences; 15% to 20% are singletons and the top ten take 6% to 8%. Sample: blood, either unsorted or a sorted T cell fraction (not recorded which). The origin of the receptors is a human donor who was either an allogeneic HSCT recipient or a stem cell or donor lymphocyte infusion donor (not recorded which). It is not recorded whose cells these are; they may come from a transplant donor.

The table lists this clonotype with a few counts. The rearrangement joins TRBV6-1 to TRBJ1-2; no clear D. V was cut by 5 bases and J by 5 bases, with 12 bases left in between. Germline CDR1 reads MNHNS; CDR2 reads SASEGT. The CDR3 has 13 residues. The CDR3 loop is CASSRHRGYGYTF. The DNA for the CDR3 is TGTGCCAGCAGTAGACATAGAGGGTATGGCTACACCTTC.

This clonotype was seen a few times. The genes are TRBV20-1 and TRBJ1-5; weak D call: TRBD1 (5 bases). The CDR3 length is 13 residues. Germline V lookup: CDR1 DFQATT, CDR2 SNEGSKA (reference sequence). Trimming removed 6 bases at V and 0 bases at J, with 9 bases between. DNA for the CDR3: TGCAGTGCGGGGGAAAATAGCAATCAGCCCCAGCATTTT. Translated, it gives CSAGENSNQPQHF.

The chain joins TRBV20-1 to TRBJ1-1; D remains unclear. This CDR3 region has 13 residues. With 7 bases removed from V and 7 bases from J, the gap between germline ends came to 19 bases. The germline V gene has CDR1 DFQATT and CDR2 SNEGSKA (reference sequence). The CDR3 DNA reads as TGCAGTGTATGGTCGAGGGCCGAGATTGAAGCTTTCTTT. It codes for CSVWSRAEIEAFF.

V and J are TRBV10-3 and TRBJ1-5; 7 nucleotides line up with TRBD1. The germline CDR1 and CDR2 sequences are ENHRY and SYGVKD. The CDR3 extends over 14 amino acids. The V gene end was trimmed by 6 bases and the J gene end by 3 bases; junction bases not matched to a gene: 5. The CDR3 loop reads CAISPGQHNQPQHF. CDR3 nucleotides: TGTGCCATCAGCCCGGGACAGCACAATCAGCCCCAGCATTTT.

The gene calls are TRBV3-1 and TRBJ2-1; 12 bases align to TRBD1. J gave up 7 bases and V 0 bases, and 4 bases lay outside the gene matches. Germline values: CDR1 LGHDT, CDR2 YNNKEL (reference sequence). CDR3 length: 16 amino acids. The CDR3 sequence: CASSQEGQGARNEQFF. CDR3 nucleotide sequence: TGTGCCAGCAGCCAAGAGGGACAGGGGGCGCGGAATGAGCAGTTCTTC.